This entry lists 17 T cell receptor beta chains sequenced from one sample in a study of T cell responses to AZD1222 COVID-19 vaccine. Data came from immunoSEQ multiplex PCR; TCRdb stores just in-frame clones and leaves some out. The sample carries fewer than 90,000 clones, about 90% recorded once. The sequencing used peripheral blood, collected 28 days after the second AZD1222 dose. These receptors came from an adult who received the AZD1222 COVID-19 vaccine.

V usage is TRBV27 and J usage is TRBJ2-7, with 7 bases matching TRBD2. The V and J ends lost 5 bases and 3 bases, in that order; junction bases with no gene match: 16. The CDR3 runs to 17 residues. In germline, CDR1 is MNHEY, CDR2 SMNVEV (reference sequence). CDR3 nucleotide sequence: TGTGCCAGCAGTCCCCTCGTGGCAAGCGGGATACTCTACGAGCAGTACTTC. Residues: CASSPLVASGILYEQYF.

This clone was detected only once. V is TRBV7-8 and J is TRBJ1-2; weak D call: TRBD1 (5 bases). Per the germline V gene, CDR1 is SGHVS and CDR2 is FQNEAQ. V lost 1 base, J lost 5 bases, and 23 bases lay in between. CDR3 size: 18 residues. The CDR3 nucleotides are TGTGCCAGCAGCTTAGGGTGGGGACCGGGACCCGAGGGTTATGGCTACACCTTC. Translated, it gives CASSLGWGPGPEGYGYTF.

The J gene is TRBJ2-7, the V gene TRBV30, with 8 bases matching TRBD1. V was pared by 0 bases and J by 4 bases, with 8 bases of the junction left unmatched. The CDR3 has 15 residues. Germline assignment: CDR1 GTSNPN and CDR2 SVGIG (reference sequence). In DNA, the CDR3 is TGTGCCTGGAGTGTGCAGGGACAGGCTTTTTACGAGCAGTACTTC. The encoded protein is CAWSVQGQAFYEQYF.

In its sample, this clone was seen once. The gene calls are TRBV2 and TRBJ1-6, with D perhaps TRBD1 (5 bases). The CDR3 length is 14 residues. Germline loops: CDR1 SNHLY, CDR2 FYNNEI. V lost 4 bases, J lost 5 bases, and 9 bases lay in between. The CDR3 DNA follows: TGTGCCAGCAGTGGGGACGGTAATAATTCACCCCTCCACTTT. This encodes CASSGDGNNSPLHF. Full variable domain (outside the CDR3, taken from reference TRBV2 and TRBJ1-6): EPEVTQTPSHQVTQMGQEVILRCVPISNHLYFYWYRQILGQKVEFLVSFYNNEISEKSEIFDDQFSVERPDGSNFTLKIRSTKLEDSAMYFCASSGDGNNSPLHFGNGTRLTVT.

This chain links TRBV11-2 with TRBJ1-1; D perhaps matches TRBD1 (5 bases). This CDR3 has 14 amino acids. Per germline, CDR1 SGHAT and CDR2 FQNNGV. The V gene lost 2 bases and the J gene lost 1 base, with 8 bases spanning the gap. In DNA form, the CDR3 reads TGTGCCAGCAGCTTAATGACAGCGAACACTGAAGCTTTCTTT. Protein product: CASSLMTANTEAFF. The variable domain in full, completed from reference TRBV11-2 and TRBJ1-1, reads EAGVAQSPRYKIIEKRQSVAFWCNPISGHATLYWYQQILGQGPKLLIQFQNNGVVDDSQLPKDRFSAERLKGVDSTLKIQPAKLEDSAVYLCASSLMTANTEAFFGQGTRLTVV.

The V call is TRBV10-3, the J call TRBJ2-6; 11 bases map to TRBD1. Trimming at V came to 8 bases and at J to 4 bases, leaving 4 bases not matched to a gene. CDR3 size: 15 residues. Germline CDR1 ENHRY, CDR2 SYGVKD. The CDR3 DNA reads TGTGCCATCCAGGACAGGGGGCAGGGGGCCAACGTCCTGACTTTC. Translating gives CAIQDRGQGANVLTF.

V usage is TRBV9 and J usage is TRBJ2-3; D not resolved. CDR1 is SGDLS, CDR2 YYNGEE, per germline. The V end lost 0 bases, the J end lost 1 base, and 12 bases lay between the germline ends. The CDR3 extends over 16 amino acids. CDR3 region: CASSVDPRLRTDTQYF. The CDR3 nucleotides are TGTGCCAGCAGCGTAGACCCACGCTTGCGCACAGATACGCAGTATTTT.

The V gene is TRBV24-1, the J gene TRBJ1-2, with 9 bases that match TRBD1. The CDR3 totals 13 residues. The V segment lost 3 bases and the J segment 6 bases; nucleotides outside the gene matches: 1. CDR1 is KGHDR and CDR2 is SFDVKD in the germline V gene. In nucleotides, the CDR3 is TGTGCCACCAGTGATGGACAGGGGAATGGCTACACCTTC. Protein: CATSDGQGNGYTF.

The V and J genes are TRBV2 and TRBJ1-2, with a weak D call TRBD1 (5 bases). Germline V gives CDR1 SNHLY, CDR2 FYNNEI. The CDR3 is made up of 14 amino acids. Between the trimmed V and J ends, which lost 4 bases and 4 bases, there was a span of 13 bases. Here the CDR3 reads CASSVEGQGYGYTF. In DNA form, the CDR3 reads TGTGCCAGCAGTGTCGAGGGGCAGGGCTATGGCTACACCTTC. Based on the CDR3 plus reference TRBV2 and TRBJ1-2, the full variable domain is EPEVTQTPSHQVTQMGQEVILRCVPISNHLYFYWYRQILGQKVEFLVSFYNNEISEKSEIFDDQFSVERPDGSNFTLKIRSTKLEDSAMYFCASSVEGQGYGYTFGSGTRLTVV.

V usage is TRBV5-4 and J usage is TRBJ1-2; D uncertain. The CDR3 covers 15 residues. V lost 6 bases, J lost 4 bases, and 19 bases lay in between. CDR1 and CDR2 from the germline V gene are SGHNT and YYREEE (reference sequence). The CDR3 sequence: CASTTGRQVPYGYTF. CDR3 bases: TGTGCCAGCACCACTGGCCGGCAGGTACCCTATGGCTACACCTTC.

The gene calls are TRBV12-2 and TRBJ1-5; TRBD1, the table's D call, was not compared with the DNA. TRBV12-2 corresponds to a pseudogene. CDR3 length equals 17 residues. The CDR3 region is CASRSFSQGEGNQPQHF. In DNA, the CDR3 is TGTGCAAGTCGCTCTTTTTCACAGGGAGAAGGCAATCAGCCCCAGCATTTT.

The rearrangement joins TRBV18 to TRBJ2-7; 10 positions match TRBD1. The germline V gene encodes CDR1 KGHSH and CDR2 LQKENI. This CDR3 has 14 amino acids. V gave up 3 bases and J gave up 4 bases; unmatched junction bases: 3. The CDR3: CASSPGTGEYEQYF. The DNA of the CDR3 is TGTGCCAGCTCACCGGGGACAGGGGAGTACGAGCAGTACTTC. Full variable domain (outside the CDR3, taken from reference TRBV18 and TRBJ2-7): NAGVMQNPRHLVRRRGQEARLRCSPMKGHSHVYWYRQLPEEGLKFMVYLQKENIIDESGMPKERFSAEFPKEGPSILRIQQVVRGDSAAYFCASSPGTGEYEQYFGPGTRLTVT.

V and J are TRBV11-3 and TRBJ2-1; the D gene is possibly TRBD2 (7 bases). The CDR3 consists of 16 residues. Germline V CDR1 and CDR2: SGHNT, YENEEA. V was cut by 1 base and J by 8 bases, with 18 bases left in between. The CDR3 is CASSLAPRGAPHEQFF. CDR3 coding DNA: TGTGCCAGCAGCTTAGCGCCCCGGGGGGCCCCCCATGAGCAGTTCTTC.

This chain uses TRBV18 with TRBJ2-7; weak D call: TRBD2 (6 bases). Germline V gene data show CDR1 as KGHSH and CDR2 as LQKENI. The CDR3 loop spans 13 amino acids. V was clipped by 6 bases and J by 2 bases, with 11 bases between them. CDR3 bases: TGTGCCAGCTCGGGGACTCAAACCTACGAGCAGTACTTC. As protein: CASSGTQTYEQYF.

The chain has TRBV6-5 and TRBJ2-7; TRBD1 matches at 8 bases. Germline loops: CDR1 MNHEY, CDR2 SVGAGI. V trimming: 6 bases; J trimming: 9 bases; junction bases outside the gene matches: 16. CDR3 size: 15 residues. CDR3 nucleotides: TGTGCCAGCAGCCGGAGTTCCGGACAGGGTTTATGGCAGTACTTC. This encodes CASSRSSGQGLWQYF.

The chain recombines TRBV29-1 with TRBJ1-2, with D tentatively TRBD1 (5 bases). CDR3 length equals 15 residues. Trimming cost V 4 bases and J 4 bases, with 19 bases left between them. Germline values: CDR1 SQVTM, CDR2 ANQGSEA. The CDR3 coding sequence is TGCAGCGTTGTCGAAATTTCAGGGCTAGGCTATGGCTACACCTTC. Translation gives CSVVEISGLGYGYTF.

This clone was detected only a few times. The CDR3 here is CASRTAGTSPYEQYF. The CDR3 region has the DNA TGTGCCAGCCGAACTGCCGGGACATCCCCTTACGAGCAGTACTTC. V and J are TRBV6-5 and TRBJ2-7; D possibly corresponds to TRBD1 (6 bases). The CDR3 is made up of 15 amino acids. The germline V gene has CDR1 MNHEY and CDR2 SVGAGI. V dropped 8 bases and J dropped 4 bases, with 21 bases sitting between them.